This T cell receptor beta chain came from a study of blood T cell repertoires in COVID-19. Study in general: T cells, B-cell-depleted T cells, or PBMCs supplied cDNA or gDNA.

This CDR3 spans 16 amino acids. Germline CDR1 reads KGHSH; CDR2 reads LQKENI. V was shortened by 6 bases and J by 4 bases, with 21 bases between the two germline ends. Sequencing used immunoSEQ multiplex PCR; TCRdb keeps in-frame clones, though not all of them. The sample lists fewer than 300,000 clones; roughly 84% were seen once. The sample comprised peripheral blood. The origin of this receptor is a human donor with COVID-19, enrolled during active disease. The donor label of this sample is uncertain. The chain is built from TRBV18 and TRBJ1-2, with unresolved D. The CDR3 bases are TGTGCCAGCTCCCTGTCGGCGGCGGGAGGGCCCTATGGCTACACCTTC. Residues: CASSLSAAGGPYGYTF.